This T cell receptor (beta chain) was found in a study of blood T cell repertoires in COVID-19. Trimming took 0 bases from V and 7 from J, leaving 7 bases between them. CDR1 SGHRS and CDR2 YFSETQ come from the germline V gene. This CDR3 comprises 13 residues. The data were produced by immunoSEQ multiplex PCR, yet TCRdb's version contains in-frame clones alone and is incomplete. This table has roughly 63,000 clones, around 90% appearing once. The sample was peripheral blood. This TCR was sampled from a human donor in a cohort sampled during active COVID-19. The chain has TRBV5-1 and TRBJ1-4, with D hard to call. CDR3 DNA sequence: TGCGCCAGCAGCTTGGTTGTCGGTGAAAAACTGTTTTTT. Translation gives CASSLVVGEKLFF.